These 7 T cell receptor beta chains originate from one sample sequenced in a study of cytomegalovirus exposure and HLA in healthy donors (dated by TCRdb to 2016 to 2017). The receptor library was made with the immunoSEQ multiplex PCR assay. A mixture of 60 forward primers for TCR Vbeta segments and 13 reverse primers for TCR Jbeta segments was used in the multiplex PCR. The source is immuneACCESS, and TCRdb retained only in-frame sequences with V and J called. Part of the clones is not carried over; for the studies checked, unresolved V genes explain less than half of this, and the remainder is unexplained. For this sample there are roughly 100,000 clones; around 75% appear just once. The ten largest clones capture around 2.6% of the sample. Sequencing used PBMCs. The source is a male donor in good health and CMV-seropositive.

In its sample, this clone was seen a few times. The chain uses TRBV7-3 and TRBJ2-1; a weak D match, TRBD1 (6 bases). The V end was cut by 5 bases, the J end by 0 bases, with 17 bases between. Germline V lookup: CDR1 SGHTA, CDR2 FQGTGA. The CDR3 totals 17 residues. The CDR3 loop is CASSNRDNPGSYNEQFF. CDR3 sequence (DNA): TGTGCCAGCAGCAACCGGGACAATCCTGGCTCCTACAATGAGCAGTTCTTC.

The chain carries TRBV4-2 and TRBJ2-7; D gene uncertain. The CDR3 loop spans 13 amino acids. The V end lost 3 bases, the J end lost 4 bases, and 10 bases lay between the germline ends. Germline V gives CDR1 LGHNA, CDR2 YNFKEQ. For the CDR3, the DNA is TGTGCCAGCAGCCAGGATGGAGCGTACGAGCAGTACTTC. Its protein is CASSQDGAYEQYF.

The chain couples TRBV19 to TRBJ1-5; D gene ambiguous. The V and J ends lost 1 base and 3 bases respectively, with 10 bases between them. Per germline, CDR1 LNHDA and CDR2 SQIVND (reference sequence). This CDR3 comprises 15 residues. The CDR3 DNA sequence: TGTGCCAGTAGTATAGGCAGGAATCTCAATCAGCCCCAGCATTTT. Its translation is CASSIGRNLNQPQHF.

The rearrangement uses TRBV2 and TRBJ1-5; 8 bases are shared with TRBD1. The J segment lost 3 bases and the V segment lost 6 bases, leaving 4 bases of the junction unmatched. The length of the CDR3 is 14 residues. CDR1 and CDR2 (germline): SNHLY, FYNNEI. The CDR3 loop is CASSAGQDNQPQHF. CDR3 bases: TGTGCCAGCAGCGCGGGACAGGACAATCAGCCCCAGCATTTT.

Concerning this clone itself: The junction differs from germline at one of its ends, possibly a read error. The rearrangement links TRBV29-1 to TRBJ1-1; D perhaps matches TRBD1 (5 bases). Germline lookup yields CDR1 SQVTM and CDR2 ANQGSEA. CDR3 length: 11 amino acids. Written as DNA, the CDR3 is TGCAGCGGTGAATGGGGGGCTGAAGCTTTCTTT. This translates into CSGEWGAEAFF.

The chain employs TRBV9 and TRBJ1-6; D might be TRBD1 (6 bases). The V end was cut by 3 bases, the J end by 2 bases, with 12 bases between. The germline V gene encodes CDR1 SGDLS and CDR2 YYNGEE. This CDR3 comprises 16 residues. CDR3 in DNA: TGTGCCAGCAGCGGGACCGACAGGACCTATAATTCACCCCTCCACTTT. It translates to CASSGTDRTYNSPLHF. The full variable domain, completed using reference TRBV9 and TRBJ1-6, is DSGVTQTPKHLITATGQRVTLRCSPRSGDLSVYWYQQSLDQGLQFLIQYYNGEERAKGNILERFSAQQFPDLHSELNLSSLELGDSALYFCASSGTDRTYNSPLHFGNGTRLTVT.

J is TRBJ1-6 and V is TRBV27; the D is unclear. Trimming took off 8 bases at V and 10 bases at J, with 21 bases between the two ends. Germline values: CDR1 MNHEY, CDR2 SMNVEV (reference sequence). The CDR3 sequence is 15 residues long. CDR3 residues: CASVGAGGLGSPLHF. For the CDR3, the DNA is TGTGCCAGCGTAGGAGCAGGAGGTCTCGGCTCACCCCTCCACTTT.